The 32 T cell receptor beta chains below were found in one sample sequenced in a study of cytomegalovirus exposure and HLA in healthy donors. PCR used 60 Vbeta primers and 13 Jbeta primers. Sequencing used immunoSEQ multiplex PCR; TCRdb keeps in-frame clones, though not all of them. The sample shows roughly 110,000 clones, 74% of them seen only once. The sequencing sample was made of PBMCs. These receptors were taken from a woman aged 40-49 years in good health and CMV-seropositive.

The chain couples TRBV4-2 to TRBJ1-1, with D possibly being TRBD1 (5 bases). V shed 1 base and J shed 7 bases, with 13 bases lying between them. In germline, CDR1 is LGHNA, CDR2 YNFKEQ. CDR3 size: 14 residues. The CDR3 spells CASSQVAGGDEAFF. As DNA, the CDR3 is TGTGCCAGCAGCCAAGTGGCGGGGGGTGATGAAGCTTTCTTT.

The DNA of the CDR3 is TGTGCCTCGGGACAGGACTATGGCTACACCTTC. It encodes CASGQDYGYTF. This sequence joins TRBV25-1 and TRBJ1-2, with 8 bases aligning to TRBD1. CDR3 length: 11 residues. V dropped 11 bases and J dropped 3; count of bases not matched to a gene: 2. CDR1 and CDR2 from the germline V gene are MGHDK and SYGVNS.

V and J are TRBV19 and TRBJ1-1; D is unresolved. The CDR3 has 13 residues. The germline gives CDR1 LNHDA, CDR2 SQIVND (reference sequence). Trimming removed 3 bases at V and 11 bases at J, with 16 bases between. The CDR3 sequence is CASSIGKARTAFF. CDR3 in DNA: TGTGCCAGTAGTATCGGGAAGGCCAGGACGGCTTTCTTT.

This clone was detected only a few times. The chain uses TRBV15 and TRBJ1-3; D is unresolved. V lost 8 bases to trimming and J lost 0 bases, with 5 bases between them. This CDR3 spans 12 amino acids. CDR1 LNHNV and CDR2 YYDKDF come from the germline V gene (reference sequence). CDR3 nucleotide sequence: TGTGCCACCCGGGGCTCTGGAAACACCATATATTTT. It translates to CATRGSGNTIYF.

This clone was counted once. Distinct nucleotide sequences in the sample also encode this CDR3. The chain couples TRBV27 to TRBJ1-5, with a possible D match to TRBD1 (6 bases). Trimming took off 3 bases at V and 1 base at J, with 7 bases between the two ends. CDR1 and CDR2 from the germline V gene are MNHEY and SMNVEV (reference sequence). The CDR3 consists of 14 residues. The CDR3 here is CASSFQGSNQPQHF. The DNA of the CDR3 is TGTGCCAGCAGTTTCCAGGGGAGCAATCAGCCCCAGCATTTT.

The rearrangement links TRBV5-1 to TRBJ1-3; perhaps TRBD1 as D (6 bases). V was pared by 0 bases and J by 2 bases, with 6 bases between. The CDR3 is 14 amino acids. Germline V gene lookup returns CDR1 SGHRS and CDR2 YFSETQ. The CDR3 nucleotides are TGCGCCAGCAGCTTGGCAGGGGCTGGAAACACCATATATTTT. Its translation is CASSLAGAGNTIYF. The whole variable domain, filled in from reference TRBV5-1 and TRBJ1-3, reads KAGVTQTPRYLIKTRGQQVTLSCSPISGHRSVSWYQQTPGQGLQFLFEYFSETQRNKGNFPGRFSGRQFSNSRSEMNVSTLELGDSALYLCASSLAGAGNTIYFGEGSWLTVV.

The V and J genes are TRBV6-5 and TRBJ2-2, with 7 bases aligning to TRBD2. CDR3 length: 15 residues. CDR1 MNHEY and CDR2 SVGAGI come from the germline V gene. After removal of 5 bases from V and 5 bases from J, the junction contained 8 bases not matched to a gene. The CDR3: CASSREGGYTGELFF. The CDR3, as DNA: TGTGCCAGCAGTCGAGAGGGAGGGTATACCGGGGAGCTGTTTTTT.

The chain combines TRBV4-1 with TRBJ2-7; D gene ambiguous. This CDR3 has 16 residues. V lost 1 base and J lost 1, with 14 bases in between. CDR1 is MGHRA and CDR2 is YSYEKL in the germline V gene. The CDR3 DNA reads TGCGCCAGCAGCCAAGTCGCTACCAACCCGTCCTACGAGCAGTACTTC. The encoded protein is CASSQVATNPSYEQYF.

The rearrangement links TRBV4-2 to TRBJ2-7, with a possible D match to TRBD2 (6 bases). CDR1 and CDR2 from the germline V gene are LGHNA and YNFKEQ. This CDR3 spans 16 amino acids. The V gene lost 5 bases and the J gene lost 0 bases, with 17 bases spanning the gap. CDR3 amino acids: CASSGRLRGSSYEQYF. Here the CDR3 DNA reads TGTGCCAGCAGCGGAAGATTACGGGGGTCCTCCTACGAGCAGTACTTC.

This chain connects TRBV6-6 to TRBJ1-1, with a possible D match to TRBD1 (5 bases). V was cut by 1 base and J by 6 bases, with 9 bases left in between. The germline CDR1 and CDR2 sequences are MNHNY and SVGAGI (reference sequence). The CDR3 has 13 amino acids. The CDR3 loop reads CASSYFRAAEAFF. CDR3 bases: TGTGCCAGCAGTTACTTCAGGGCCGCTGAAGCTTTCTTT.

The chain carries TRBV2 and TRBJ2-7; 10 nucleotides line up with TRBD2. Trimming took 7 bases from V and 7 from J; bases not matched to a gene: 13. CDR1 and CDR2 (germline): SNHLY, FYNNEI. This CDR3 is 15 amino acids long. CDR3 residues: CASIHGTSVVGEQYF. The CDR3 DNA reads as TGTGCCAGCATCCATGGGACTAGCGTCGTAGGGGAGCAGTACTTC.

The chain couples TRBV25-1 to TRBJ2-7, with TRBD1 as a possible D gene (6 bases). This CDR3 is built from 12 residues. Per germline, CDR1 MGHDK and CDR2 SYGVNS. Trimming shortened V by 3 bases and J by 6 bases, and 9 bases separated the two germline ends. CDR3 region: CASSDQGLEQYF. The CDR3 DNA reads TGTGCCAGCAGTGATCAGGGGCTCGAGCAGTACTTC.

This clone has a handful of counts. A read error may account for a junction end that differs from germline. J is TRBJ1-1 and V is TRBV20-1, with D perhaps TRBD1 (5 bases). The CDR3 contains 10 residues. The germline V gene encodes CDR1 DFQATT and CDR2 SNEGSKA (reference sequence). The CDR3, as DNA: TGCAGTGCTAGAGATCGCGGGACCCCCTTT. Protein: CSARDRGTPF.

This clone was seen a single time. CDR3 sequence (DNA): TGTGCCAGCAGTGACGGGACAGGGTCGGCAGATACGCAGTATTTT. Its translation is CASSDGTGSADTQYF. This rearrangement joins TRBV6-4 to TRBJ2-3, with TRBD1 matching 9 bases. Germline values: CDR1 MRHNA, CDR2 SNTAGT. The CDR3 runs to 15 residues. V shed 2 bases, J shed 4 bases, and the junction held 4 bases outside the gene matches.

V gene TRBV19 combines with J gene TRBJ2-3, with TRBD1 matching 8 bases. Germline-derived CDR1 and CDR2 are LNHDA and SQIVND (reference sequence). This CDR3 contains 15 residues. The V segment lost 6 bases and the J segment 5 bases; nucleotides outside the gene matches: 10. The CDR3 loop is CASSNGGQVKDTQYF. Here the CDR3 DNA reads TGTGCCAGTAGCAATGGGGGACAGGTTAAAGATACGCAGTATTTT.

The genes are TRBV15 and TRBJ1-5; D possibly corresponds to TRBD1 (6 bases). CDR1 LNHNV and CDR2 YYDKDF come from the germline V gene (reference sequence). Trimming cost V 1 base and J 11 bases, with 24 bases left between them. The length of the CDR3 is 17 residues. The CDR3 bases are TGTGCCACCAGCAGAGTTGGTGGCGGGGGCGAAAAAATGGCCCAGCATTTT. It specifies CATSRVGGGGEKMAQHF.

V is TRBV2 and J is TRBJ1-1; weak D call: TRBD1 (5 bases). CDR1 is SNHLY and CDR2 is FYNNEI in the germline V gene. The CDR3 sequence is 11 residues long. The germline V and J ends were trimmed by 7 bases and 6 bases, with 9 bases remaining between them. The CDR3 protein is CASKGEAEAFF. CDR3 bases: TGTGCCAGCAAAGGGGAGGCTGAAGCTTTCTTT.

The chain couples TRBV7-8 to TRBJ2-2; 8 bases agree with TRBD1. The germline V gene has CDR1 SGHVS and CDR2 FQNEAQ. This CDR3 is 16 amino acids long. V dropped 7 bases and J dropped 4; count of bases not matched to a gene: 11. The CDR3 loop reads CASNLRTGTGTGELFF. The CDR3 DNA reads as TGTGCCAGCAACTTGAGAACCGGGACAGGCACCGGGGAGCTGTTTTTT.

This rearrangement joins TRBV19 to TRBJ1-5; TRBD1 might be the D (6 bases). Germline loops: CDR1 LNHDA, CDR2 SQIVND (reference sequence). The CDR3 is 13 amino acids. V lost 6 bases and J lost 6, with 12 bases in between. The DNA of the CDR3 is TGTGCCAGTAGGAGGACAGAGTTTCAGCCCCAGCATTTT. Translation gives CASRRTEFQPQHF. Complete variable domain (other parts from reference TRBV19 and TRBJ1-5): DGGITQSPKYLFRKEGQNVTLSCEQNLNHDAMYWYRQDPGQGLRLIYYSQIVNDFQKGDIAEGYSVSREKKESFPLTVTSAQKNPTAFYLCASRRTEFQPQHFGDGTRLSIL.

A few counts support this clone. The V and J genes are TRBV2 and TRBJ2-3, with D unresolved. This CDR3 spans 14 amino acids. Germline V CDR1 and CDR2: SNHLY, FYNNEI. V lost 3 bases, J lost 3 bases, and 10 bases lay in between. CDR3: CASSDRLVTDTQYF. The CDR3 DNA follows: TGTGCCAGCAGTGATCGACTGGTGACAGATACGCAGTATTTT.

V and J are TRBV30 and TRBJ1-6, with D hard to call. The V end was cut by 1 base, the J end by 9 bases, with 7 bases between. The CDR3 has 12 amino acids. The germline gives CDR1 GTSNPN, CDR2 SVGIG (reference sequence). CDR3 sequence: CAWSESASPLHF. CDR3 in DNA: TGTGCCTGGAGTGAAAGCGCTTCACCCCTCCACTTT.

This clone has a handful of counts. The genes are TRBV2 and TRBJ1-2; D is unclear. The CDR3 spans 13 residues. Trimming removed 3 bases at V and 5 bases at J, with 10 bases between. In germline, CDR1 is SNHLY, CDR2 FYNNEI. The CDR3 loop is CASSEETVYGYTF. The CDR3 DNA is TGTGCCAGCAGTGAGGAGACGGTTTATGGCTACACCTTC.

The chain couples TRBV4-3 to TRBJ2-3, with TRBD2 matching 9 bases. The CDR3 is 17 residues long. Per the germline V gene, CDR1 is LGHNA and CDR2 is YSLEER. J gave up 6 bases and V 6 bases, and 16 bases lay outside the gene matches. CDR3 DNA sequence: TGCGCCAGCAGTCGCAACCTAATGGCGGGGGGGATGGATACGCAGTATTTT. Its protein product is CASSRNLMAGGMDTQYF.

The chain couples TRBV6-5 to TRBJ1-2, with TRBD1 matching over 7 bases. CDR1 and CDR2 (germline): MNHEY, SVGAGI. The V and J ends lost 0 bases and 9 bases, in that order; junction bases with no gene match: 7. The CDR3 runs 14 residues. The CDR3 DNA follows: TGTGCCAGCAGTTACTCCGGACAGGCTGGAAGCTACACCTTC. Amino acid sequence: CASSYSGQAGSYTF.

This clone appeared a single time. The chain links TRBV5-4 to TRBJ2-3; maybe TRBD1 (6 bases). There are 16 residues in the CDR3. Germline assignment: CDR1 SGHNT and CDR2 YYREEE (reference sequence). Trimming cost V 6 bases and J 0 bases, with 17 bases left between them. The CDR3 here is CASTRGAGASTDTQYF. Written as DNA, the CDR3 is TGTGCCAGCACCAGGGGCGCTGGAGCTAGCACAGATACGCAGTATTTT.

V gene TRBV5-1 combines with J gene TRBJ2-7; D perhaps matches TRBD1 (5 bases). V lost 4 bases to trimming and J lost 1 base, with 18 bases between them. This CDR3 is built from 16 residues. Germline CDR1 and CDR2: SGHRS and YFSETQ. Written as DNA, the CDR3 is TGCGCCAGCAGCCCTAACCAGCAGGGTTGGTCCTACGAGCAGTACTTC. It is translated as CASSPNQQGWSYEQYF.

This sequence joins TRBV21-1 and TRBJ2-3; TRBD1 is the table's D call, not checked against the DNA. TRBV21-1 is a pseudogene segment. The CDR3 extends over 13 amino acids. This CDR3 is CAGRQAFTDTQYF. Written as DNA, the CDR3 is TGTGCCGGCAGACAGGCTTTCACAGATACGCAGTATTTT.

V and J are TRBV28 and TRBJ1-3, with D possibly being TRBD1 (5 bases). CDR1 is MDHEN and CDR2 is SYDVKM in the germline V gene. The CDR3 spans 15 residues. The V and J ends lost 5 bases and 0 bases respectively, with 11 bases between them. CDR3 region: CASSATVSSGNTIYF. CDR3 coding DNA: TGTGCCAGCAGTGCGACAGTTTCCTCTGGAAACACCATATATTTT.

This chain connects TRBV19 to TRBJ2-7; a possible D gene is TRBD2 (6 bases). The V and J ends lost 5 bases and 2 bases respectively, with 16 bases between them. Looked up from germline, CDR1 is LNHDA and CDR2 is SQIVND (reference sequence). The CDR3 has 15 residues. CDR3 sequence (DNA): TGTGCCAGTAGTCCCTCCTCGGCGGGGACCTACGAGCAGTACTTC. Amino acids: CASSPSSAGTYEQYF. Full variable domain (remainder filled in from reference TRBV19 and TRBJ2-7): DGGITQSPKYLFRKEGQNVTLSCEQNLNHDAMYWYRQDPGQGLRLIYYSQIVNDFQKGDIAEGYSVSREKKESFPLTVTSAQKNPTAFYLCASSPSSAGTYEQYFGPGTRLTVT.

CDR3 sequence: CASTDRNNEQFF. The CDR3 coding sequence is TGTGCCAGCACCGACAGAAACAATGAGCAGTTCTTC. The chain combines TRBV2 with TRBJ2-1; D may be TRBD1 (5 bases). The CDR3 contains 12 residues. The ends were cut back, 7 bases at V and 5 bases at J, with 9 bases in the middle. Germline-derived CDR1 and CDR2 are SNHLY and FYNNEI. The full variable domain, completed using reference TRBV2 and TRBJ2-1, is EPEVTQTPSHQVTQMGQEVILRCVPISNHLYFYWYRQILGQKVEFLVSFYNNEISEKSEIFDDQFSVERPDGSNFTLKIRSTKLEDSAMYFCASTDRNNEQFFGPGTRLTVL.

This clone was found a few times. CDR3 coding DNA: TGTGCCAGCAGCTCGACAGGTTTGAACACTGAAGCTTTCTTT. This sequence encodes CASSSTGLNTEAFF. The chain is built from TRBV7-3 and TRBJ1-1; perhaps TRBD1 as D (6 bases). This CDR3 is built from 14 residues. Trimming pared 4 bases from V and 0 bases from J, leaving 9 bases between. Per germline, CDR1 SGHTA and CDR2 FQGTGA.

This chain links TRBV7-2 with TRBJ1-4, with 11 bases fitting TRBD1. With V trimmed by 5 bases and J by 6 bases, 5 bases remained unmatched. This CDR3 has 15 residues. Germline lookup yields CDR1 SGHTA and CDR2 FQGNSA. The CDR3 reads CASSTRTGGDEKLFF. CDR3 nucleotides: TGTGCCAGCAGCACACGGACAGGGGGCGATGAAAAACTGTTTTTT.